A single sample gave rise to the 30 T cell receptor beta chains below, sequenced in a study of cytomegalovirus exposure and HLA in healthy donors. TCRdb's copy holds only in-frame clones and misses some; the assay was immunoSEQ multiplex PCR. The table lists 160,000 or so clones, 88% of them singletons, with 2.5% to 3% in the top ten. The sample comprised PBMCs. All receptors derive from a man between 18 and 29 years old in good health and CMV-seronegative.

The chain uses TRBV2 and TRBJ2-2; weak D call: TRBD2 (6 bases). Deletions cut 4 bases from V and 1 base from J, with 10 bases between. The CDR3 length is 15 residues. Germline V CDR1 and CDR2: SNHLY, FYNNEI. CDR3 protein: CASSVEGMNTGELFF. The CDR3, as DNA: TGTGCCAGCAGTGTGGAGGGGATGAACACCGGGGAGCTGTTTTTT.

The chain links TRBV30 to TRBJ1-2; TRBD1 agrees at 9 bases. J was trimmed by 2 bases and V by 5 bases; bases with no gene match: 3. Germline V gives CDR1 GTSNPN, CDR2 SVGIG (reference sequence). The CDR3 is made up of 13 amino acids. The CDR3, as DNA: TGTGCCTGGCCGGGACAGGGAAACTATGGCTACACCTTC. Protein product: CAWPGQGNYGYTF.

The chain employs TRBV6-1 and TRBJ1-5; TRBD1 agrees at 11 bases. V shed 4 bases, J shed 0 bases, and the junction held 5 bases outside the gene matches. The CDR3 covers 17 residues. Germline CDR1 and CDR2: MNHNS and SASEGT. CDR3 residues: CASSGTGGAVSNQPQHF. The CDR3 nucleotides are TGTGCCAGCAGTGGGACAGGGGGCGCGGTTAGCAATCAGCCCCAGCATTTT.

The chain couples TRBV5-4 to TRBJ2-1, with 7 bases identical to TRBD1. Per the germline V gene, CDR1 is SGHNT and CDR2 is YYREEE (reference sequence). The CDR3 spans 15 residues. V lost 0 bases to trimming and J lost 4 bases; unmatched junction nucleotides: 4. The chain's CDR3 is CASSLGQGLYNEQFF. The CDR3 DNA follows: TGTGCCAGCAGCTTGGGACAGGGCCTGTACAATGAGCAGTTCTTC.

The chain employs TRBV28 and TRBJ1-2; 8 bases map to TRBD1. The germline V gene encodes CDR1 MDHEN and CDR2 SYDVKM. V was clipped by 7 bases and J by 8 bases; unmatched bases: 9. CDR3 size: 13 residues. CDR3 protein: CASILRGRRGYTF. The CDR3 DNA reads TGTGCCAGCATACTCAGGGGGCGTAGGGGCTACACCTTC.

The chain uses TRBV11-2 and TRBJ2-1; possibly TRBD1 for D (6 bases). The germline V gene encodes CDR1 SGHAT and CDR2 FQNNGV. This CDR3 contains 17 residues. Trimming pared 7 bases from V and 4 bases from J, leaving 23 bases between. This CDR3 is CASTHFYGGPDYNEQFF. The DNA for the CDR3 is TGTGCCAGCACTCATTTTTATGGGGGCCCGGATTACAATGAGCAGTTCTTC.

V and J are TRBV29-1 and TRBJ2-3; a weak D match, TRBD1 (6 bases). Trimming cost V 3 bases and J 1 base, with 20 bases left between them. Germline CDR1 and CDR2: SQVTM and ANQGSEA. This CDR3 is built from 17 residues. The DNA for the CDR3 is TGCAGCGTTGAGACCGGGTGGACAGAGGAAGGCACAGATACGCAGTATTTT. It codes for CSVETGWTEEGTDTQYF.

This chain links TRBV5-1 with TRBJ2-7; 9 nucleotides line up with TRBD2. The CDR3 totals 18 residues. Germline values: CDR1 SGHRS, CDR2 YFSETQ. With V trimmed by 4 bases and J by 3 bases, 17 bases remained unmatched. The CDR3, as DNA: TGCGCCAGCAGCGTATACCCCCCCAATAGCGGGAGTTTCTACGAGCAGTACTTC. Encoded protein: CASSVYPPNSGSFYEQYF.

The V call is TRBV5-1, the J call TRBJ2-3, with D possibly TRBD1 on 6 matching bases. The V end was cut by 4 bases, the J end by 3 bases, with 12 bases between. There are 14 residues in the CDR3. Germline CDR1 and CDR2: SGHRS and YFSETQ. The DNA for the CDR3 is TGCGCCAGCAGCCTGGGACATATTACAGATACGCAGTATTTT. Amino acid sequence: CASSLGHITDTQYF.

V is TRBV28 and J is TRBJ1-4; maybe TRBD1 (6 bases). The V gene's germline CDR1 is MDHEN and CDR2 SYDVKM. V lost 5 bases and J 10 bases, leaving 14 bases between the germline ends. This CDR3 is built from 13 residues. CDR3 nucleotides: TGTGCCAGCAGTCCACAGGGATTGGGAAAACTGTTTTTT. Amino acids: CASSPQGLGKLFF.

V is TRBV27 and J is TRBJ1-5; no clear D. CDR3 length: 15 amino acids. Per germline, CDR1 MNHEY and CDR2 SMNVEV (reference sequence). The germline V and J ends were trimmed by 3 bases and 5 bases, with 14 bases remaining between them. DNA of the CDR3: TGTGCCAGCAGTTTCGTCGCGGATGGAGATCAGCCCCAGCATTTT. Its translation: CASSFVADGDQPQHF.

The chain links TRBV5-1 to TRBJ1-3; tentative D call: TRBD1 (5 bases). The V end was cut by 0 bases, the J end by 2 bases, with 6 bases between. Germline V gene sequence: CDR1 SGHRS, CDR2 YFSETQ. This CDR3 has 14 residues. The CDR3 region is CASSLVGAGNTIYF. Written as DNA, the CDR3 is TGCGCCAGCAGCTTGGTAGGGGCTGGAAACACCATATATTTT. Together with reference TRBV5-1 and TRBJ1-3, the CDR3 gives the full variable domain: KAGVTQTPRYLIKTRGQQVTLSCSPISGHRSVSWYQQTPGQGLQFLFEYFSETQRNKGNFPGRFSGRQFSNSRSEMNVSTLELGDSALYLCASSLVGAGNTIYFGEGSWLTVV.

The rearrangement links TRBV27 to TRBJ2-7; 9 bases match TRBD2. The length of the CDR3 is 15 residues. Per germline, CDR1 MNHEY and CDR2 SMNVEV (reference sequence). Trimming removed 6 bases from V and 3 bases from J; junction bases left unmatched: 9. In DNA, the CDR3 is TGTGCCAGCAGGACAACCGGGACTAGCCTCTACGAGCAGTACTTC. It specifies CASRTTGTSLYEQYF.

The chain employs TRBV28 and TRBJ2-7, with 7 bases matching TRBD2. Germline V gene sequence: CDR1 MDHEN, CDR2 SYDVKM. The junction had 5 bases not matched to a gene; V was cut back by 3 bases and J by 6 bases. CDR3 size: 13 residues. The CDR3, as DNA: TGTGCCAGCAGTTTCGCTAGCGGTCGCGAGCAGTACTTC. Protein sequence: CASSFASGREQYF.

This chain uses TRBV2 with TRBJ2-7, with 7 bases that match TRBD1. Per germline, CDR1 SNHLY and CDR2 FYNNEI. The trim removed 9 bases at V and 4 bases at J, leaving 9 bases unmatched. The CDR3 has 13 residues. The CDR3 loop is CASLGQTLYEQYF. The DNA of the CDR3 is TGTGCCAGTTTGGGACAGACTCTTTACGAGCAGTACTTC. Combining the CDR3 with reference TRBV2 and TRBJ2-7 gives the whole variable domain EPEVTQTPSHQVTQMGQEVILRCVPISNHLYFYWYRQILGQKVEFLVSFYNNEISEKSEIFDDQFSVERPDGSNFTLKIRSTKLEDSAMYFCASLGQTLYEQYFGPGTRLTVT.

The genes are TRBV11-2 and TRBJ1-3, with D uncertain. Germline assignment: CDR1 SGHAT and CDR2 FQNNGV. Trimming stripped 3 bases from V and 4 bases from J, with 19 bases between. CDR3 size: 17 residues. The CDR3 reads CASSFDTGVQSGNTIYF. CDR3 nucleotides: TGTGCCAGCAGCTTCGACACCGGGGTTCAATCAGGAAACACCATATATTTT.

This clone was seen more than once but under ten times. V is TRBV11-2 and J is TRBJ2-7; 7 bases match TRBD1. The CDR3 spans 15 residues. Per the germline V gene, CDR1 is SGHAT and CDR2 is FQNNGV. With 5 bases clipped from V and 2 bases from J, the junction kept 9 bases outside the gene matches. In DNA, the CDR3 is TGTGCCAGCAGCCTTAGGGACAGCTTGACCTACGAGCAGTACTTC. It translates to CASSLRDSLTYEQYF.

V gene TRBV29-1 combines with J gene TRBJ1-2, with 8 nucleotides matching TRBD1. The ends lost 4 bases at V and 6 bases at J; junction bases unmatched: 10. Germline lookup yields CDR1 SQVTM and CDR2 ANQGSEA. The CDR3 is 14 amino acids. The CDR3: CSVALTGEIDGYTF. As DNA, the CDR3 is TGCAGCGTTGCTTTGACAGGGGAGATCGATGGCTACACCTTC. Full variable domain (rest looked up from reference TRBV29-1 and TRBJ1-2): SAVISQKPSRDICQRGTSLTIQCQVDSQVTMMFWYRQQPGQSLTLIATANQGSEATYESGFVIDKFPISRPNLTFSTLTVSNMSPEDSSIYLCSVALTGEIDGYTFGSGTRLTVV.

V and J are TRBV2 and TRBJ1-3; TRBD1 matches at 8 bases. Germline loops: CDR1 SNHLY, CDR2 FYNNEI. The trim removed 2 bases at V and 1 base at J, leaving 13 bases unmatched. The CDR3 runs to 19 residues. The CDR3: CASSENRARGQVSGNTIYF. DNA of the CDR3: TGTGCCAGCAGTGAAAATAGGGCCAGGGGGCAGGTTTCTGGAAACACCATATATTTT.

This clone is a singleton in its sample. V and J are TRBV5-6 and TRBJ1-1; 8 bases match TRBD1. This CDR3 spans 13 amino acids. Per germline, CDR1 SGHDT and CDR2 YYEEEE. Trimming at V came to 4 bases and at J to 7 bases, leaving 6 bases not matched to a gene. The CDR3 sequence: CASSPPDRDEAFF. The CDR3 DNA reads TGTGCCAGCAGCCCACCGGACAGGGATGAAGCTTTCTTT.

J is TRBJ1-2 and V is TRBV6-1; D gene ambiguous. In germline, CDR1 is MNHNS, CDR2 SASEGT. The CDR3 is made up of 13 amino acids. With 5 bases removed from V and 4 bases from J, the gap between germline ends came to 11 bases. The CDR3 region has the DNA TGTGCCAGCAGTATCTTGAGTATCTATGGCTACACCTTC. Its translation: CASSILSIYGYTF.

This CDR3 is CASSIGTGTFEQYF. CDR3 nucleotides: TGTGCCAGCAGCATTGGGACAGGGACGTTCGAGCAGTACTTC. This chain joins TRBV28 and TRBJ2-7; 9 nucleotides line up with TRBD1. The trim removed 6 bases at V and 6 bases at J, leaving 9 bases unmatched. CDR3 length: 14 residues. Germline lookup yields CDR1 MDHEN and CDR2 SYDVKM.

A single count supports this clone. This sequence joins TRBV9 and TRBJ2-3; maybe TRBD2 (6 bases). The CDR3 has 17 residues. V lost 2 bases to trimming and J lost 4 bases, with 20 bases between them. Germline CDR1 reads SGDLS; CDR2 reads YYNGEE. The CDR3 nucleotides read TGTGCCAGCAGCGTTAGCGGTCCGAGCCCCGAGGCAGATACGCAGTATTTT. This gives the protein CASSVSGPSPEADTQYF.

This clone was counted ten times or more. CDR3 loop: CASSMTPYNEQFF. CDR3 DNA sequence: TGTGCCAGCAGCATGACACCCTACAATGAGCAGTTCTTC. The chain has TRBV7-9 and TRBJ2-1, with D hard to call. Trimming took 5 bases from V and 2 from J, leaving 7 bases between them. Looked up from germline, CDR1 is SEHNR and CDR2 is FQNEAQ (reference sequence). The CDR3 consists of 13 residues. The entire variable domain, with the rest obtained from reference TRBV7-9 and TRBJ2-1, is as follows: DTGVSQNPRHKITKRGQNVTFRCDPISEHNRLYWYRQTLGQGPEFLTYFQNEAQLEKSRLLSDRFSAERPKGSFSTLEIQRTEQGDSAMYLCASSMTPYNEQFFGPGTRLTVL.

The CDR3 sequence is CASRDRGQYNEQFF. Written as DNA, the CDR3 is TGCGCCAGCAGGGACAGGGGGCAGTACAATGAGCAGTTCTTC. V is TRBV10-2 and J is TRBJ2-1; 11 bases line up with TRBD1. CDR1 is WSHSY and CDR2 is SAAADI in the germline V gene. This CDR3 is built from 14 residues. V trimming: 6 bases; J trimming: 4 bases; junction bases outside the gene matches: 2.

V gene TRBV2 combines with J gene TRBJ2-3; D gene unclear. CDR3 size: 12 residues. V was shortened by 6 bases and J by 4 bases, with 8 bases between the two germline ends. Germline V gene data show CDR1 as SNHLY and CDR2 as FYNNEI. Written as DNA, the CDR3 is TGTGCCAGCAGATCATTTGCAGATACGCAGTATTTT. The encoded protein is CASRSFADTQYF.

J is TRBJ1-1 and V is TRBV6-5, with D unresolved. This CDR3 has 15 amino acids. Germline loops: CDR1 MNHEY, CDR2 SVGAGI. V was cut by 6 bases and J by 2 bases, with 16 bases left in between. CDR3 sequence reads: CASSPLTEYNTEAFF. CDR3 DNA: TGTGCCAGCAGCCCCCTTACAGAATATAACACTGAAGCTTTCTTT.

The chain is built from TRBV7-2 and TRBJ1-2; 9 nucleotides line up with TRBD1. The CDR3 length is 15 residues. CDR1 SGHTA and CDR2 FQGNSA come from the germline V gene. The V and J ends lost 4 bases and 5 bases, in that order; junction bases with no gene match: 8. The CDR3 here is CASSSLDRGFYGYTF. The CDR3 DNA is TGTGCCAGCAGCTCCCTGGACAGGGGTTTTTATGGCTACACCTTC.

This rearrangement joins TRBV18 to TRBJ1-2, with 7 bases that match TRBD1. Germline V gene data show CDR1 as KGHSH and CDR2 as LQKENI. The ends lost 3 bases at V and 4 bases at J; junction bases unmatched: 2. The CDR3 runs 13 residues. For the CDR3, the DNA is TGTGCCAGCTCACCGGGACAGTTCTATGGCTACACCTTC. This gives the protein CASSPGQFYGYTF.

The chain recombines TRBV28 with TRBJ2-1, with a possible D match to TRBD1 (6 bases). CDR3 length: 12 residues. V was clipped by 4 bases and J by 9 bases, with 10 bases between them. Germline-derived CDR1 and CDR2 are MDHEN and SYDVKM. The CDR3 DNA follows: TGTGCCAGCAGTTCAGGGGTCATTGAGCAGTTCTTC. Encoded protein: CASSSGVIEQFF.